Listed here is a single TCR beta chain. The antigen remains undetermined. Sequenced by immunoSEQ multiplex PCR; TCRdb stores in-frame clones only, minus some. The sample contains over 200,000 clones, around nine tenths of which appear only once. The source of the sample is a study of cytomegalovirus exposure and HLA in healthy donors. Study-wide background: The approximately 130 validation repertoires matched the roughly 630 first-cohort repertoires in platform, a later analysis reported. Whole-study results and caveats: The TCR clusters that emerged in the first cohort tended, a later analysis found, to co-occur in the roughly 130 validation repertoires.

While the first cohort had some 700 subjects, the donors belonged to the separate validation cohort of more than 95 subjects. Material for sequencing was PBMCs. This TCR derives from a woman under 30 in good health and CMV-seronegative.

The CDR3 spells CASSEGTGGPETQYF. As DNA, the CDR3 is TGTGCCAGCAGTGAGGGTACAGGGGGCCCAGAGACCCAGTACTTC. V and J are TRBV2 and TRBJ2-5, with 9 bases identical to TRBD1. This CDR3 has 15 residues. The germline V gene has CDR1 SNHLY and CDR2 FYNNEI. The trim removed 3 bases at V and 4 bases at J, leaving 6 bases unmatched.